The sequence of this T cell receptor (beta chain) was determined in a study of blood T cell repertoires in COVID-19. The method was immunoSEQ multiplex PCR; TCRdb's version includes in-frame clones alone and lacks a portion of them. The repertoire holds about 91,000 clones, with approximately 77% as singletons. V was trimmed by 5 bases and J by 10 bases, leaving 12 bases between them. In germline, CDR1 is MNHNY, CDR2 SVGAGI (reference sequence). The CDR3 has 12 residues. Sequenced input: peripheral blood. The rearrangement uses TRBV6-6 and TRBJ1-5; D is perhaps TRBD1 (5 bases). The source is an elderly woman with acute or convalescent COVID-19. DNA for the CDR3: TGTGCCAGCAGTCCGCCCAGGGTTCCCCAGCATTTT. Translating gives CASSPPRVPQHF.